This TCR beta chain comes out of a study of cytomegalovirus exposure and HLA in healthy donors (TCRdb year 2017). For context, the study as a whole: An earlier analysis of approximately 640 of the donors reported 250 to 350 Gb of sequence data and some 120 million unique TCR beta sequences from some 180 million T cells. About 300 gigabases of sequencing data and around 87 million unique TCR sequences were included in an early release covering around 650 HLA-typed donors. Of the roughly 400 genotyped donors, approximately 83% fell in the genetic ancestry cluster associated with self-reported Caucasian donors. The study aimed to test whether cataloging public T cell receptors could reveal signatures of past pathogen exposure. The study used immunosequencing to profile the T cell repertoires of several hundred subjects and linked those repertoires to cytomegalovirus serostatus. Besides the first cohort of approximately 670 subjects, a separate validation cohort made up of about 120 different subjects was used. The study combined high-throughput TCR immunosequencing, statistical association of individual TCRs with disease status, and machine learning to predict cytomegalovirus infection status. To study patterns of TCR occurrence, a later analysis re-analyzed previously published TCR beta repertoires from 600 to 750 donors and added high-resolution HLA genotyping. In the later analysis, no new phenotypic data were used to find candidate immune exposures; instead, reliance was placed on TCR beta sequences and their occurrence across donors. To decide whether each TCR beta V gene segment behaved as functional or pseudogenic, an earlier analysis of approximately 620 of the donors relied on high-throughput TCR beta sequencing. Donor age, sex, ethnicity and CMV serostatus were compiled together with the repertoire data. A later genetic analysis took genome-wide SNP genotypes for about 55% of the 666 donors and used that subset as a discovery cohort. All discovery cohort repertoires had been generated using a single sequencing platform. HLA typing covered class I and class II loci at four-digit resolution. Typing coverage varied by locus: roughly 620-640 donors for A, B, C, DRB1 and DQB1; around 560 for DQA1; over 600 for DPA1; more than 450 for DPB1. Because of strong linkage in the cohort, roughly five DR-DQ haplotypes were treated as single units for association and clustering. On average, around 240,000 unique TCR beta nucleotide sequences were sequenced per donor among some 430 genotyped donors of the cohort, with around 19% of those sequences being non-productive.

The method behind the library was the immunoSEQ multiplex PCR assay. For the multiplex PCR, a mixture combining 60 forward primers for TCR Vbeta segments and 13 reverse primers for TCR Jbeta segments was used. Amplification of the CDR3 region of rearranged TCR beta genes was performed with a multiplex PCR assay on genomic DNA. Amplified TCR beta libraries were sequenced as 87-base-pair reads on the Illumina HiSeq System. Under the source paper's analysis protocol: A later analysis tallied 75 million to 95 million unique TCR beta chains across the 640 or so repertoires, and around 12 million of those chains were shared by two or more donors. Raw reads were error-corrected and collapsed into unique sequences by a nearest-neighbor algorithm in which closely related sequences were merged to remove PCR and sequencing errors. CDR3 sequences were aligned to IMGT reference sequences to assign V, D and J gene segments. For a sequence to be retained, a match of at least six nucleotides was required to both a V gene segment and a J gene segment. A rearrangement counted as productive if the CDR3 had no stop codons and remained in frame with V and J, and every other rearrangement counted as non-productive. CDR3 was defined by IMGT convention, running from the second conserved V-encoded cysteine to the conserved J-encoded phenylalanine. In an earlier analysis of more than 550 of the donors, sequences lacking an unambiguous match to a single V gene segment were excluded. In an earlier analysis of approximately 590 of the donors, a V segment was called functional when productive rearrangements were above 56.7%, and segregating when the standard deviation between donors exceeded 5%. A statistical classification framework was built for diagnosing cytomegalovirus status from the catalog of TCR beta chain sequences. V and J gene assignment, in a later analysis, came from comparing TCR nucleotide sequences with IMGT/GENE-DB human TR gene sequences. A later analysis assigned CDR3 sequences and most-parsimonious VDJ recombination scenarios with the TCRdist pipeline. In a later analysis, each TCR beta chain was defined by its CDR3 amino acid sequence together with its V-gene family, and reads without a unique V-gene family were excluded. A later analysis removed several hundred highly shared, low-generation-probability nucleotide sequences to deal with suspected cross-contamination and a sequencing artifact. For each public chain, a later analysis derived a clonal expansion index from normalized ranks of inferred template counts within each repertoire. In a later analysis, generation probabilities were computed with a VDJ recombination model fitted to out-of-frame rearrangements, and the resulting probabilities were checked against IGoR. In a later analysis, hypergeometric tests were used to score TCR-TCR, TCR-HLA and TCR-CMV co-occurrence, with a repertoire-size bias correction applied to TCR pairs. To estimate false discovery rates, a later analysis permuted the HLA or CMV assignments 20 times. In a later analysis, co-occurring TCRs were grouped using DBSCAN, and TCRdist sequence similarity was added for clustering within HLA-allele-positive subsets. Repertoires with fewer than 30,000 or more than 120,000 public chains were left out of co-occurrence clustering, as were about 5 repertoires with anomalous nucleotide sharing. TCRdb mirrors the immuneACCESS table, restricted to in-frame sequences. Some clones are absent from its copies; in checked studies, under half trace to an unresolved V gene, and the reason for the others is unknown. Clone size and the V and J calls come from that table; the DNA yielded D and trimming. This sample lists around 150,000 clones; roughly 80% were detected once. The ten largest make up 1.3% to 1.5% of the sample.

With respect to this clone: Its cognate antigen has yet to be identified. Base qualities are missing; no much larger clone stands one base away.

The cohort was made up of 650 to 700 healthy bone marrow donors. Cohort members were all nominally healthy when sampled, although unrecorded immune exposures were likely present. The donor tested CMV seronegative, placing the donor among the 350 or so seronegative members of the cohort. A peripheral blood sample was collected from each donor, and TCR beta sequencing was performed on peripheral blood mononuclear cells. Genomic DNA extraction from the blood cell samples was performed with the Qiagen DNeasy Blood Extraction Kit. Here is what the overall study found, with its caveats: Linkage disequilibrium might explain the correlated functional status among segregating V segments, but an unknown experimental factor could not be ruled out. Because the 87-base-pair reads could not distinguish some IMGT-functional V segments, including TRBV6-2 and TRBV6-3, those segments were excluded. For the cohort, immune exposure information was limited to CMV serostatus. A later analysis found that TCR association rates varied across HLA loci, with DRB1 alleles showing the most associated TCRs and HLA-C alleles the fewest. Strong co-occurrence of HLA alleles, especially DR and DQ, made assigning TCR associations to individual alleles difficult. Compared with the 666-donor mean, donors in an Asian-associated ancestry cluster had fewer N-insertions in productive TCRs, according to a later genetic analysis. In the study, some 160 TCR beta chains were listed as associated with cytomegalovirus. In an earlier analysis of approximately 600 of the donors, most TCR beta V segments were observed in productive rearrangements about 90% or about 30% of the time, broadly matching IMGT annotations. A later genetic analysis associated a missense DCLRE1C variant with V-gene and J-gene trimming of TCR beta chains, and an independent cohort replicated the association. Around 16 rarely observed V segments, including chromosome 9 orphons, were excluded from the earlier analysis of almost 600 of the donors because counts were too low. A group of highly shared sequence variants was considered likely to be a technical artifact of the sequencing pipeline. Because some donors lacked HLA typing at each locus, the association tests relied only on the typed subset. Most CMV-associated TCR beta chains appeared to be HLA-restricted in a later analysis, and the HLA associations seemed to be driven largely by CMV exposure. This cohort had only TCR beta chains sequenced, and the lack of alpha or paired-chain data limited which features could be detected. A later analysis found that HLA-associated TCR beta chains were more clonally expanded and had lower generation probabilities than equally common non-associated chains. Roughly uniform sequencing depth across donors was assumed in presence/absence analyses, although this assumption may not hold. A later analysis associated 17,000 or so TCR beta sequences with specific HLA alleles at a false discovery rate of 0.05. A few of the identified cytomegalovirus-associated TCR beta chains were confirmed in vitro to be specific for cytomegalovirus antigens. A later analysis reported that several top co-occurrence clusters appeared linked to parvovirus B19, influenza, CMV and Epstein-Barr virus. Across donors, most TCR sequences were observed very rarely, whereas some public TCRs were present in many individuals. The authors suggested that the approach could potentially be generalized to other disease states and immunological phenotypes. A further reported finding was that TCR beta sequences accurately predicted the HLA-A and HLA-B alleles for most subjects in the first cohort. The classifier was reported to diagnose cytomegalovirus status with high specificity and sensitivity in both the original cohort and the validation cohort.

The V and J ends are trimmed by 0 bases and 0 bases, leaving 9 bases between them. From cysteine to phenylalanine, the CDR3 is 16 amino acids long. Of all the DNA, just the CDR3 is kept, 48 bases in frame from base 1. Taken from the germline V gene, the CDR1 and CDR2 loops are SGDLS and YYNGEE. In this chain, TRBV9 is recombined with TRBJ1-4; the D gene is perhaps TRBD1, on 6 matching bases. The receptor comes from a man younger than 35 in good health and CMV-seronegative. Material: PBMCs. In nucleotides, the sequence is TGTGCCAGCAGCGTAGCTGCAGGGGCAACTAATGAAAAACTGTTTTTT. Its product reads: CASSVAAGATNEKLFF.